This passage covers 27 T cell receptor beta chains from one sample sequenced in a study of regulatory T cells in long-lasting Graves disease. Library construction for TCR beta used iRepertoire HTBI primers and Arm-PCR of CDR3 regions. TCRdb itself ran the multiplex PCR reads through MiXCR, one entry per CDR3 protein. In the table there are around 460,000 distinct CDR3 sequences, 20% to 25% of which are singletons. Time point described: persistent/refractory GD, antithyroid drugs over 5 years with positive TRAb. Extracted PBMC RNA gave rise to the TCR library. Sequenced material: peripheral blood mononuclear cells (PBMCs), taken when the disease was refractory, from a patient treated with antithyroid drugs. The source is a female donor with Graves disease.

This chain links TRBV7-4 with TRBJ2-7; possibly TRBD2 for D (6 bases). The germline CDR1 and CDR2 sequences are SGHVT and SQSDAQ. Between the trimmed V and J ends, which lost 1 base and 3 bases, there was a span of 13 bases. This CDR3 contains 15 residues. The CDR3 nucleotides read TGTGCCAGCAGCTTAGGGCGCGGGAACCACTACGAGCAGTACTTC. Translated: CASSLGRGNHYEQYF.

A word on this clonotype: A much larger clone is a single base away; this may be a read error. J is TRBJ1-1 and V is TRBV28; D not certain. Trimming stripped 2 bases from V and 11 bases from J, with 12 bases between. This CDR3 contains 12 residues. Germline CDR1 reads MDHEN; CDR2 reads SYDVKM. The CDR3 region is CASSLAIRGAFF. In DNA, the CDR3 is TGTGCCAGCAGTTTAGCCATACGAGGGGCTTTCTTT.

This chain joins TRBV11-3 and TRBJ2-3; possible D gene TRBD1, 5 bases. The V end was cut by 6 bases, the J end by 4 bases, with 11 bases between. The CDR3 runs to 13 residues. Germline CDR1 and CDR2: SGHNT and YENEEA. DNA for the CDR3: TGTGCCAGCAGTCGACAGTCCCCAGATACGCAGTATTTT. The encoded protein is CASSRQSPDTQYF.

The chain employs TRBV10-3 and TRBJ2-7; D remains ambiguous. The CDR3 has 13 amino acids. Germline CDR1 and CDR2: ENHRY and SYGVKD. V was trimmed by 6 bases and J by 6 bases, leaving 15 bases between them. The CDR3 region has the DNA TGTGCCATCAGCCCCCCGGCAGGAATCGAGCAGTACTTC. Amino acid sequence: CAISPPAGIEQYF.

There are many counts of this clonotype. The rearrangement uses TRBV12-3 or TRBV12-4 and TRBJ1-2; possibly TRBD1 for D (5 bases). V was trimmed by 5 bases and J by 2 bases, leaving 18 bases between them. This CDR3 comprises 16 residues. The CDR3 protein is CASSPRRDARNYGYTF. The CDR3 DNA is TGTGCCAGCAGTCCACGGCGGGACGCAAGGAACTATGGCTACACCTTC.

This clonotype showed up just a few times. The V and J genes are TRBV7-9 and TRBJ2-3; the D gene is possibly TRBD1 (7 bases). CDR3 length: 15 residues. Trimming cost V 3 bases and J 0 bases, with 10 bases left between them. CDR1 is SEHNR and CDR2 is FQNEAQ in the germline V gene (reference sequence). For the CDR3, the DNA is TGTGCCAGCAGCTTGACAGGGACTAGCACAGATACGCAGTATTTT. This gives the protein CASSLTGTSTDTQYF. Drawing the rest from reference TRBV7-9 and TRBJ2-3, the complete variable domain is DTGVSQNPRHKITKRGQNVTFRCDPISEHNRLYWYRQTLGQGPEFLTYFQNEAQLEKSRLLSDRFSAERPKGSFSTLEIQRTEQGDSAMYLCASSLTGTSTDTQYFGPGTRLTVL.

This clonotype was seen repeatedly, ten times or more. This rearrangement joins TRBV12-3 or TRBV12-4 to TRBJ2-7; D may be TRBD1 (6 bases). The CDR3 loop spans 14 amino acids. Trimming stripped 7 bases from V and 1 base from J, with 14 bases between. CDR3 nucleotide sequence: TGTGCCAGCAACAGGGACGGAGGATCCTACGAGCAGTACTTC. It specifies CASNRDGGSYEQYF.

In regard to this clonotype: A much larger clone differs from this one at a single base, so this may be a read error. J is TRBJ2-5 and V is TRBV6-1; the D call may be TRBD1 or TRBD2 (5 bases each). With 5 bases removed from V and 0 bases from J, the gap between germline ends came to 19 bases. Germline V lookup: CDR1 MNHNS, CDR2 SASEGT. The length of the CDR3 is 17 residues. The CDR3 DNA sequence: TGTGCCAGCAGTCCGACCGGGGCCTTAGGATACCAAGAGACCCAGTACTTC. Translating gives CASSPTGALGYQETQYF.

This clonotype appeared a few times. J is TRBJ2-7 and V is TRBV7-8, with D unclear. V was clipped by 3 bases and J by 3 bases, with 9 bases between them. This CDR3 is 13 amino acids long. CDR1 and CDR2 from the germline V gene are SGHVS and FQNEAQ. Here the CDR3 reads CASSLSGIYEQYF. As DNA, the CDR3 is TGTGCCAGCAGCTTGTCTGGGATCTACGAGCAGTACTTC.

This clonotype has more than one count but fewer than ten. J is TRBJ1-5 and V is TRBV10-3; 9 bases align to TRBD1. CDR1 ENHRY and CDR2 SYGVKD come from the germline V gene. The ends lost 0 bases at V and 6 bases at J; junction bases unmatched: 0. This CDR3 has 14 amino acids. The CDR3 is CAISESTGGQPQHF. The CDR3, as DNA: TGTGCCATCAGTGAGTCGACAGGGGGTCAGCCCCAGCATTTT.

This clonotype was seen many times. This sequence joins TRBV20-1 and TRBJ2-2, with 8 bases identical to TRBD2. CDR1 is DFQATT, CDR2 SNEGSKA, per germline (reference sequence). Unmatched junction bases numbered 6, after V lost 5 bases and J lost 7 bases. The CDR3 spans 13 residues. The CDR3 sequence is CSAAGLANGELFF. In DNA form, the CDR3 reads TGCAGTGCTGCCGGACTAGCCAACGGGGAGCTGTTTTTT.

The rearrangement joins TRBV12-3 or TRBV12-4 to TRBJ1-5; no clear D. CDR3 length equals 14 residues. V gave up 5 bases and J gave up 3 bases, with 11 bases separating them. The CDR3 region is CASSPPGVNQPQHF. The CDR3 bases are TGTGCCAGCAGTCCGCCCGGAGTCAATCAGCCCCAGCATTTT.

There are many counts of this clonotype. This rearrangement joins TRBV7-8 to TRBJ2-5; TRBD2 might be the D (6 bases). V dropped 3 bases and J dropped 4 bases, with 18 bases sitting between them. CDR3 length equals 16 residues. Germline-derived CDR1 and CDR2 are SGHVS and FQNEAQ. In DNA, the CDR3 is TGTGCCAGCAGCTTGCTGTTGGAACGGGAGTCAGAGACCCAGTACTTC. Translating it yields CASSLLLERESETQYF.

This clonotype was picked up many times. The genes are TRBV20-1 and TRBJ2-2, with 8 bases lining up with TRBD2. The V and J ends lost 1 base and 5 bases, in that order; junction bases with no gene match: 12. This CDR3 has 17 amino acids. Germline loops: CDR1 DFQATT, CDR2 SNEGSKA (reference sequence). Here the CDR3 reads CSARGLAIPGRTGELFF. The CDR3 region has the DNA TGCAGTGCTAGAGGACTAGCGATCCCCGGGCGTACCGGGGAGCTGTTTTTT.

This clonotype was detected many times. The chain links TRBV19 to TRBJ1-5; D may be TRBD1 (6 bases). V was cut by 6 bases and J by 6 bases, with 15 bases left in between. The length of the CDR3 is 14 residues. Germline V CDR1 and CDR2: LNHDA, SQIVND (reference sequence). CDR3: CASSRRGALQPQHF. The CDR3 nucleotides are TGTGCCAGTAGCAGGCGGGGGGCGCTTCAGCCCCAGCATTTT.

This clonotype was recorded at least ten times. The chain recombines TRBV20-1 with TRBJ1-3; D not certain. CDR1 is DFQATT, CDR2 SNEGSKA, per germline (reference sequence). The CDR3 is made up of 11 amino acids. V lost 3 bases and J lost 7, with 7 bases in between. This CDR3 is CSASSGNTIYF. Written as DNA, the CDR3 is TGCAGTGCTAGCTCCGGGAACACCATATATTTT.

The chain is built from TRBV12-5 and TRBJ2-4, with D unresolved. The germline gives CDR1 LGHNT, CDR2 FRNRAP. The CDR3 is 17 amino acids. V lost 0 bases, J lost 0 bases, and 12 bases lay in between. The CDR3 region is CASGLVFKAVAKNIQYF. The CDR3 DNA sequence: TGTGCTAGTGGTTTGGTATTTAAAGCAGTAGCCAAAAACATTCAGTACTTC.

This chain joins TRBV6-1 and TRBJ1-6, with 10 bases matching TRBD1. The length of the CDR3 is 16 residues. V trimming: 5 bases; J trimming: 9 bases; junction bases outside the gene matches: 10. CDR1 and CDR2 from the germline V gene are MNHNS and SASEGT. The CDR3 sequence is CASSPAGTGESSPLHF. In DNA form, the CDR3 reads TGTGCCAGCAGTCCCGCCGGGACAGGGGAGAGTTCACCCCTCCACTTT.

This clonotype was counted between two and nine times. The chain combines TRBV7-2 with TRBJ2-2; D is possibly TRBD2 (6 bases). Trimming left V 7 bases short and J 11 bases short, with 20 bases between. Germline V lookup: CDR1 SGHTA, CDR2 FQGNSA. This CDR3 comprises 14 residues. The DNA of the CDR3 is TGTGCCAGCAACGGCCAGAGCGTGGGAGGCGAGCTGTTTTTT. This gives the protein CASNGQSVGGELFF.

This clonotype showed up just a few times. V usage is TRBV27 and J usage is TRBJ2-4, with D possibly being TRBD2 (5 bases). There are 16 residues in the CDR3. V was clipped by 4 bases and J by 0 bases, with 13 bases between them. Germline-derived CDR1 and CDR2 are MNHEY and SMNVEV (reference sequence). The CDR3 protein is CASSSLGVVAKNIQYF. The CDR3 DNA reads TGTGCCAGCAGTTCCCTCGGGGTAGTAGCCAAAAACATTCAGTACTTC.

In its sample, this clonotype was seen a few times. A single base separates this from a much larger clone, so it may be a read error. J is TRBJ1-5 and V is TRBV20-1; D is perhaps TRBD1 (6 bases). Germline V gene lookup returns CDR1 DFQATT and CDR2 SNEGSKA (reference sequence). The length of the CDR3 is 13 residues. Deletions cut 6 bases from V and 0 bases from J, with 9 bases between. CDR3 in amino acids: CSAGTHSNQPQHF. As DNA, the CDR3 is TGCAGTGCCGGGACACATAGCAATCAGCCCCAGCATTTT.

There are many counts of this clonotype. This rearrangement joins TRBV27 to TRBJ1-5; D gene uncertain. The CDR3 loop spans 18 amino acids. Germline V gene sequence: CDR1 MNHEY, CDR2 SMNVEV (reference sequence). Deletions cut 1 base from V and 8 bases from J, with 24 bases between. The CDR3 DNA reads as TGTGCCAGCAGTTTATTTGGTTGGCAGAATGTGGGAAGTGAGCCCCAGCATTTT. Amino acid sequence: CASSLFGWQNVGSEPQHF.

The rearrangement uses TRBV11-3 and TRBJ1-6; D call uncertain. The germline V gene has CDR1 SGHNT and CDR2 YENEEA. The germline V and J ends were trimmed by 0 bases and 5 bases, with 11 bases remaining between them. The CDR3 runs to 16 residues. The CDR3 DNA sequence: TGTGCCAGCAGCTTAGAAGTGGCAACTAATAATTCACCCCTCCACTTT. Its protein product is CASSLEVATNNSPLHF.

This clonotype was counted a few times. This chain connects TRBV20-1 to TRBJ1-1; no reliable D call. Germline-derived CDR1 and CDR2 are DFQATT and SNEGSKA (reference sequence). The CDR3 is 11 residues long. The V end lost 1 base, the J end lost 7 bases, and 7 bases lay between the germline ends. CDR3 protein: CSARVAREAFF. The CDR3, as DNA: TGCAGTGCTAGAGTGGCCCGTGAAGCTTTCTTT.

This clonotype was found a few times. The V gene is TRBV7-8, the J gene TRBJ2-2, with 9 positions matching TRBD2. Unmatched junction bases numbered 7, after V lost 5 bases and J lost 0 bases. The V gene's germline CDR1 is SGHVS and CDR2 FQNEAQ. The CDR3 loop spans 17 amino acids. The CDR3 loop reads CASSQLAGKPNTGELFF. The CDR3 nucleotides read TGTGCCAGCAGCCAACTAGCGGGCAAACCGAACACCGGGGAGCTGTTTTTT. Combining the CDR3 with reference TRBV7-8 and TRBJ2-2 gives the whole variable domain GAGVSQSPRYKVAKRGQDVALRCDPISGHVSLFWYQQALGQGPEFLTYFQNEAQLDKSGLPSDRFFAERPEGSVSTLKIQRTQQEDSAVYLCASSQLAGKPNTGELFFGEGSRLTVL.

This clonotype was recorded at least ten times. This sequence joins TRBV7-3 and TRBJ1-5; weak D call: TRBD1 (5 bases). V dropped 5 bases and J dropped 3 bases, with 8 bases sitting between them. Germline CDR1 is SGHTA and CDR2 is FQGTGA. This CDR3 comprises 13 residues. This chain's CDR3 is CASSQGPNQPQHF. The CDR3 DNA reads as TGTGCCAGCAGCCAGGGCCCCAATCAGCCCCAGCATTTT.

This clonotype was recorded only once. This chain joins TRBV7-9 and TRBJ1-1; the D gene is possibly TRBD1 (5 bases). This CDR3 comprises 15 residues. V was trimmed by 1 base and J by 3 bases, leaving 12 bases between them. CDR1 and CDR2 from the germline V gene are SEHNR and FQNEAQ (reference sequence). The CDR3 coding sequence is TGTGCCAGCAGCTTAGTCGTCGGGGCTTACACTGAAGCTTTCTTT. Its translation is CASSLVVGAYTEAFF.